The 21 T cell receptor beta chains reported below all come from one sample, sequenced in a study of CD8 T cells in ankylosing spondylitis. Findings and caveats of the study: Ankylosing spondylitis blood appeared to be characterized by a TCR beta motif of several highly homologous variants.

No antigen has been identified for these receptors. TCRdb ran MiXCR on the 5' RACE reads and lists one entry per CDR3 protein. Of 800,000 to 900,000 distinct CDR3 sequences in the sample, over 9.5% are singletons; the top ten hold around 0.51%. What was sequenced was blood, either unsorted or a sorted T cell fraction (not recorded which). The receptors come from a male donor with ankylosing spondylitis.

The genes are TRBV9 and TRBJ1-1, with D perhaps matching TRBD1 (5 bases). The CDR3 runs 15 residues. Per germline, CDR1 SGDLS and CDR2 YYNGEE. V lost 2 bases and J 0 bases, leaving 11 bases between the germline ends. The CDR3 DNA is TGTGCCAGCAGCGTTAATGAGGGGTTGAACACTGAAGCTTTCTTT. It yields the protein CASSVNEGLNTEAFF. Variable domain in full (rest from reference TRBV9 and TRBJ1-1): DSGVTQTPKHLITATGQRVTLRCSPRSGDLSVYWYQQSLDQGLQFLIQYYNGEERAKGNILERFSAQQFPDLHSELNLSSLELGDSALYFCASSVNEGLNTEAFFGQGTRLTVV.

The V gene is TRBV7-6, the J gene TRBJ1-1; unclear D gene. Germline lookup yields CDR1 SGHVS and CDR2 FNYEAQ. The CDR3 loop spans 14 amino acids. V was cut by 5 bases and J by 3 bases, with 13 bases left in between. The DNA for the CDR3 is TGTGCCAGCAGCCGGACCGGGGTATACACTGAAGCTTTCTTT. This sequence encodes CASSRTGVYTEAFF.

The chain couples TRBV6-5 to TRBJ2-5, with a tentative D call TRBD1 (6 bases). V shed 2 bases and J shed 6 bases, with 13 bases lying between them. There are 14 residues in the CDR3. Germline V lookup: CDR1 MNHEY, CDR2 SVGAGI. CDR3 DNA: TGTGCCAGCAGTTACGACAGGCTACGGAAGACCCAGTACTTC. Protein product: CASSYDRLRKTQYF.

The table lists this clonotype with a few counts. The chain employs TRBV20-1 and TRBJ2-1; 9 nucleotides agree with TRBD2. CDR3 length: 14 amino acids. J lost 4 bases, V lost 5 bases, and 6 bases had no gene match. Per the germline V gene, CDR1 is DFQATT and CDR2 is SNEGSKA (reference sequence). The CDR3 DNA is TGCAGTGCTGTAGCGGGAGCGGGTTACAATGAGCAGTTCTTC. Amino acids: CSAVAGAGYNEQFF.

Points on this clonotype: A read error is possible here, since a much larger clone lies one base away. The chain recombines TRBV7-9 with TRBJ1-5, with 8 bases identical to TRBD1. Germline V gene lookup returns CDR1 SEHNR and CDR2 FQNEAQ (reference sequence). J lost 4 bases, V lost 5 bases, and 4 bases had no gene match. The length of the CDR3 is 14 residues. CDR3 DNA sequence: TGTGCCAGCAGCCCGACAGGGGAGAATCAGCCCCAGCATTTT. Protein: CASSPTGENQPQHF.

This clonotype was found once. V and J are TRBV11-3 and TRBJ2-6; D not resolved. Trimming shortened V by 3 bases and J by 0 bases, and 9 bases separated the two germline ends. The CDR3 contains 16 residues. Germline V gene lookup returns CDR1 SGHNT and CDR2 YENEEA. The CDR3 DNA reads TGTGCCAGCAGCTTTACTATTGTCTCTGGGGCCAACGTCCTGACTTTC. Amino acids: CASSFTIVSGANVLTF.

This clonotype was recorded many times. DNA of the CDR3: TGCAGTGCCGACAGCGGGGTTTATTCAGATACGCAGTATTTT. It translates to CSADSGVYSDTQYF. J is TRBJ2-3 and V is TRBV20-1, with 7 bases lining up with TRBD2. Germline V gene sequence: CDR1 DFQATT, CDR2 SNEGSKA (reference sequence). The junction had 10 bases not matched to a gene; V was cut back by 6 bases and J by 4 bases. The CDR3 covers 14 residues.

This clonotype was found a few times. The rearrangement joins TRBV19 to TRBJ1-5; D unclear. The CDR3 is 17 amino acids. Deletions cut 7 bases from V and 0 bases from J, with 19 bases between. The germline CDR1 and CDR2 sequences are LNHDA and SQIVND (reference sequence). The CDR3 loop is CASTVRGIQLSNQPQHF. CDR3 nucleotide sequence: TGTGCCAGTACCGTCCGAGGGATCCAGCTTAGCAATCAGCCCCAGCATTTT.

This clonotype was seen more than once but under ten times. V gene TRBV6-5 combines with J gene TRBJ2-3; D not resolved. V dropped 0 bases and J dropped 4 bases, with 8 bases sitting between them. This CDR3 region has 14 residues. CDR1 is MNHEY, CDR2 SVGAGI, per germline. The DNA for the CDR3 is TGTGCCAGCAGTTACTCGTTGATTCCAGATACGCAGTATTTT. Translated: CASSYSLIPDTQYF.

The chain joins TRBV20-1 to TRBJ2-2; maybe TRBD1 (5 bases). The ends were cut back, 5 bases at V and 8 bases at J, with 15 bases in the middle. This CDR3 is built from 13 residues. Germline assignment: CDR1 DFQATT and CDR2 SNEGSKA (reference sequence). The CDR3 sequence: CSAPGPKRGELFF. The CDR3 DNA follows: TGCAGTGCTCCAGGGCCTAAACGGGGGGAGCTGTTTTTT.

This clonotype was picked up a small number of times. The CDR3 is CASSFGTSGDYNEQFF. DNA of the CDR3: TGCGCCAGCAGCTTCGGGACTAGCGGGGATTACAATGAGCAGTTCTTC. The rearrangement links TRBV5-1 to TRBJ2-1, with 13 bases that match TRBD2. This CDR3 has 16 amino acids. CDR1 is SGHRS and CDR2 is YFSETQ in the germline V gene. The trim removed 2 bases at V and 4 bases at J, leaving 3 bases unmatched. Drawing the rest from reference TRBV5-1 and TRBJ2-1, the complete variable domain is KAGVTQTPRYLIKTRGQQVTLSCSPISGHRSVSWYQQTPGQGLQFLFEYFSETQRNKGNFPGRFSGRQFSNSRSEMNVSTLELGDSALYLCASSFGTSGDYNEQFFGPGTRLTVL.

This clonotype has a handful of counts. V gene TRBV10-3 combines with J gene TRBJ2-3; D remains ambiguous. The V end lost 6 bases, the J end lost 8 bases, and 12 bases lay between the germline ends. Germline V gene sequence: CDR1 ENHRY, CDR2 SYGVKD. This CDR3 region has 12 residues. The CDR3 DNA follows: TGTGCCATCAGGGCTCCCCCGGGTACGCAGTATTTT. Protein product: CAIRAPPGTQYF.

This clonotype was seen a few times. The chain recombines TRBV4-3 with TRBJ2-2; D not resolved. Trimming left V 0 bases short and J 3 bases short, with 5 bases between. Germline CDR1 reads LGHNA; CDR2 reads YSLEER. The CDR3 is 14 amino acids. Here the CDR3 reads CASSQDMDTGELFF. CDR3 in DNA: TGCGCCAGCAGCCAAGATATGGACACCGGGGAGCTGTTTTTT.

This clonotype came up a few times. The chain has TRBV20-1 and TRBJ2-2, with D hard to call. This CDR3 spans 13 amino acids. The germline V gene encodes CDR1 DFQATT and CDR2 SNEGSKA (reference sequence). CDR3 residues: CRAQSSNTGELFF. CDR3 DNA sequence: TGCAGGGCACAGAGCTCGAACACCGGGGAGCTGTTTTTT.

The chain recombines TRBV5-1 with TRBJ2-7; TRBD2 agrees at 10 bases. The CDR3 contains 14 residues. Unmatched junction bases numbered 5, after V lost 2 bases and J lost 6 bases. Germline values: CDR1 SGHRS, CDR2 YFSETQ. The CDR3 nucleotides are TGCGCCAGCAGCTTTACTAGCGGGATCGGCGAGCAGTACTTC. Its protein is CASSFTSGIGEQYF. The full variable domain, in which reference TRBV5-1 and TRBJ2-7 provide the parts outside the CDR3, is KAGVTQTPRYLIKTRGQQVTLSCSPISGHRSVSWYQQTPGQGLQFLFEYFSETQRNKGNFPGRFSGRQFSNSRSEMNVSTLELGDSALYLCASSFTSGIGEQYFGPGTRLTVT.

This sequence joins TRBV28 and TRBJ1-2; D is uncertain. CDR3 size: 13 residues. The V end lost 3 bases, the J end lost 3 bases, and 8 bases lay between the germline ends. Per germline, CDR1 MDHEN and CDR2 SYDVKM. The CDR3 region is CASSFAADYGYTF. CDR3 nucleotides: TGTGCCAGCAGTTTTGCTGCCGACTATGGCTACACCTTC.

V gene TRBV5-1 combines with J gene TRBJ2-3; D remains ambiguous. In germline, CDR1 is SGHRS, CDR2 YFSETQ. V gave up 4 bases and J gave up 4 bases, with 10 bases separating them. The CDR3 totals 13 residues. DNA for the CDR3: TGCGCCAGCAGCCCCGTCGCCTCAGATACGCAGTATTTT. Translating gives CASSPVASDTQYF.

The chain is built from TRBV7-3 and TRBJ2-7; 9 nucleotides match TRBD1. The germline CDR1 and CDR2 sequences are SGHTA and FQGTGA. The CDR3 contains 17 residues. V gave up 5 bases and J gave up 2 bases; unmatched junction bases: 13. This chain's CDR3 is CASSVMAPGQGTYEQYF. The CDR3 region has the DNA TGTGCCAGCAGCGTCATGGCACCGGGACAGGGCACCTACGAGCAGTACTTC.

This chain joins TRBV6-5 and TRBJ1-6; D ambiguous. Germline assignment: CDR1 MNHEY and CDR2 SVGAGI. V was shortened by 2 bases and J by 7 bases, with 12 bases between the two germline ends. The CDR3 is made up of 15 amino acids. Here the CDR3 reads CASSYDWETNSPLHF. In DNA, the CDR3 is TGTGCCAGCAGTTACGATTGGGAAACGAATTCACCCCTCCACTTT.

This clonotype showed up just a few times. The chain links TRBV6-5 to TRBJ2-1, with no clear D. The CDR3 length is 12 residues. Trimming pared 4 bases from V and 12 bases from J, leaving 13 bases between. The V gene's germline CDR1 is MNHEY and CDR2 SVGAGI. CDR3 sequence reads: CASSSPYLGQFF. CDR3 DNA: TGTGCCAGCAGTTCCCCCTATCTCGGGCAGTTCTTC.

The gene calls are TRBV29-1 and TRBJ1-1; D is undetermined. The germline V gene encodes CDR1 SQVTM and CDR2 ANQGSEA. Trimming shortened V by 4 bases and J by 4 bases, and 19 bases separated the two germline ends. CDR3 length: 15 amino acids. CDR3 nucleotide sequence: TGCAGCGTTGGAAAGGGCTCTCAGGTGGGCACTGAAGCTTTCTTT. Translated, it gives CSVGKGSQVGTEAFF.